This T cell receptor beta chain was documented in a study of Ad26.COV2.S vaccination and SARS-CoV-2 variants listed by TCRdb under 2021. About the study as a whole: Vaccine-arm donors were drawn from COV1001, a multicentre, randomized, double-blind, placebo-controlled phase I-IIa trial of Ad26.COV2.S in healthy adults. Ad26.COV2.S was administered intramuscularly at a dose of 5x10^10 or 1x10^11 viral particles, either as one shot or as two shots given 56 days apart. Sequencing of the TCRbeta repertoire served to evaluate the specificity and breadth of SARS-CoV-2-reactive T cell receptors following Ad26.COV2.S vaccination. The TCR-sequenced set comprised about 32 samples: around 20 Ad26.COV2.S vaccine recipients, 5 placebo recipients and 8 SARS-CoV-2 convalescent individuals. Trial participants were randomized into five groups of five: low-dose or high-dose Ad26.COV2.S given once or twice, or placebo on both occasions. Blinding of investigators to trial group allocation was maintained during experiments and outcome assessment. Results the study describes overall, beyond this receptor: The study was not powered for comparison of responses between vaccine doses or regimens. Substantial breadth of spike-specific CD8+ and CD4+ T cell responses was reported after vaccination. Spike-specific TCR breadth was higher in Ad26.COV2.S recipients than in placebo recipients (P = 0.0014). The authors noted that total T cell responses may have been underestimated by the TCR breadth and depth analyses. Vaccine and placebo recipients had comparable non-spike TCR breadth, which fits with the vaccine containing only spike.

Sample treatment or condition, as interpreted from the label and publication: over 15 received Ad26.COV2.S at low or high dose, single or two shots; 5 received placebo; per-sample allocation not given. Repertoires of vaccine and placebo recipients were sequenced from samples collected on day 63 after the first injection. Between 29 July and 7 August 2020, Cohort 1b enrolled 20 to 30 adults aged 18-55 years at one site in Boston, USA. Ad26.COV2.S was a replication-incompetent adenovirus type 26 vector expressing a prefusion-stabilized SARS-CoV-2 spike protein from the original Wuhan strain. CDR3 length: 13 amino acids, cysteine to phenylalanine. Only the CDR3 region is kept as DNA, spanning 39 bases read in frame from base 1. Deletion took 3 bases off V and 6 bases off J, with a span of 9 bases between the germline ends. The germline V gene provides CDR1 ENHRY and CDR2 SYGVKD. TCRbeta CDR3 regions were sequenced with the immunoSEQ Assay. After extraction, genomic DNA underwent amplification by bias-controlled multiplex PCR, followed by high-throughput sequencing. Per the source publication's procedure: To quantify the absolute abundance of each unique TCRbeta CDR3 region, sequences were collapsed and filtered. T cell fraction was estimated by normalizing TCRbeta template counts to usable DNA, which was measured by amplifying reference genes present in all nucleated cells. Repertoire TCRs were annotated as SARS-CoV-2-specific by exact matching of V gene, CDR3 amino acid sequence and J gene to a known reactive TCR set. MIRA supplied the reference SARS-CoV-2 TCR set, which was filtered for enrichment in COVID-19-positive ImmuneCODE repertoires so that public or cross-reactive TCRs were removed. Using the MIRA antigens, annotated TCRs were further analysed by specific ORF or by position within an ORF. Depth was the summed frequency of annotated unique rearrangements, while breadth was defined as annotated unique rearrangements over total unique productive rearrangements. Group comparisons of TCR breadth used two-sided Wilcoxon rank-sum tests. This is the immuneACCESS table as TCRdb keeps it, with only in-frame sequences that have V and J called. A part of the clones is gone; compared with another copy, unresolved V genes explain less than half, and the rest is unexplained. V and J calls and clone size are given by that table; D and trimming were obtained from the DNA. The sample yields around 250,000 clones; approximately 88% were counted once. The ten largest make up 2.9% of the sample.

Comment on this clone: Its antigen is not yet known. Base qualities were left out, and no much larger clone turns up one base away.

Sequencing was performed on peripheral blood, taken in a trial of Ad26.COV2.S vaccine versus placebo. This receptor chain uses TRBV10-3 and TRBJ2-1, with no confidently assigned D gene. This receptor was taken from a person between 18 and 65 years old who received the Ad26.COV2.S COVID-19 vaccine or a placebo. The bases read TGTGCCATCAGTGATTACCGGGCCAATGAGCAGTTCTTC. Its amino acids are CAISDYRANEQFF.